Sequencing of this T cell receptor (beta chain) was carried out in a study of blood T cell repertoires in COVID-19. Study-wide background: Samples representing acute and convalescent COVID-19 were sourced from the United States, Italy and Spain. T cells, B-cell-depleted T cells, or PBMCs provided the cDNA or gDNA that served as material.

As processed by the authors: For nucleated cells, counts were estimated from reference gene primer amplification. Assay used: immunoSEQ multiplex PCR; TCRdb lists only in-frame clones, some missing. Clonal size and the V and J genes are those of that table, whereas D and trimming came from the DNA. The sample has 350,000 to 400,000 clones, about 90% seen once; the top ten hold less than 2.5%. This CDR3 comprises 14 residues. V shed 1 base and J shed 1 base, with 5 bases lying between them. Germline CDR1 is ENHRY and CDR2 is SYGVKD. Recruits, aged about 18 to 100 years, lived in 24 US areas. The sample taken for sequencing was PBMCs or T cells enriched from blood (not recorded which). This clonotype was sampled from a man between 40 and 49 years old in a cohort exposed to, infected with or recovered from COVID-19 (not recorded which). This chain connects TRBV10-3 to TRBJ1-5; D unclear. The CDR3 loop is CAISEYLSNQPQHF. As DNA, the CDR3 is TGTGCCATCAGTGAGTATTTAAGCAATCAGCCCCAGCATTTT.